A single TCR beta chain is shown here with its context. This sample stems from a study of T-cell reconstitution after alpha-beta-depleted transplantation in children. The CDR3 totals 14 residues. V was pared by 3 bases and J by 6 bases, with 11 bases between. Unique molecular identifiers were incorporated during preparation of the TCRbeta library. TCRdb reprocessed the PCR reads with MiXCR, giving one entry per CDR3 protein. Of about 610,000 distinct CDR3 sequences in the sample, about 10% were seen once. The clonotype was recovered from a human donor who donated a stem cell graft to a child with acute myeloid leukemia. The sequencing used PBMCs from the stem cell graft donor, collected from the stem cell graft. This chain links TRBV12-3 or TRBV12-4 with TRBJ2-2, with D perhaps matching TRBD1 (5 bases). The CDR3 sequence is CASSLGPRAGELFF. Written as DNA, the CDR3 is TGTGCCAGCAGTTTGGGGCCAAGGGCCGGGGAGCTGTTTTTT.